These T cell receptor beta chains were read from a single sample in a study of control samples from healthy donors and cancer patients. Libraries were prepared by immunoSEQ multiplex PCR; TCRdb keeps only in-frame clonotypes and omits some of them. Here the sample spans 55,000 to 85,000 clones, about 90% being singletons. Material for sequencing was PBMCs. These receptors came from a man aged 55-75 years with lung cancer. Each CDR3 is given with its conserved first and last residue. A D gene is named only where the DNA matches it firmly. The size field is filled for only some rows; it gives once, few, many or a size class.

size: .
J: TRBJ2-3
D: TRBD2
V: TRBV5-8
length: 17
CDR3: CASSLAVSGGQADTQYF
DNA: TGTGCCAGCAGCTTGGCCGTTAGCGGGGGGCAAGCAGATACGCAGTATTTT

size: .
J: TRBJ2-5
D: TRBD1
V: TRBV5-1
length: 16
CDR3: CASSPVAGQGGETQYF
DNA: TGCGCCAGCAGCCCCGTGGCAGGACAGGGGGGAGAGACCCAGTACTTC

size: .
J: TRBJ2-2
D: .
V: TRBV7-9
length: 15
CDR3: CASSSPTVGTGELFF
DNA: TGTGCCAGCAGCAGCCCGACCGTAGGAACCGGGGAGCTGTTTTTT

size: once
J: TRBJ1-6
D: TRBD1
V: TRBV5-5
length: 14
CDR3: CASSPRQGNSPLHF
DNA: TGTGCCAGCAGCCCTCGACAGGGAAATTCACCCCTCCACTTT

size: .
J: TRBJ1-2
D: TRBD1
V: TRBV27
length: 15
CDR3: CASSYRTGGSYGYTF
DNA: TGTGCCAGCAGTTATCGGACAGGGGGAAGCTATGGCTACACCTTC

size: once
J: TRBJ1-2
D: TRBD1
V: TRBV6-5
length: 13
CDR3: CASRLDRAYGYTF
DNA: TGTGCCAGCAGACTAGACAGGGCATATGGCTACACCTTC

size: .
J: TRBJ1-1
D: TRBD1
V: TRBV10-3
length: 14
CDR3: CAISGDRVGTEAFF
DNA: TGTGCCATCAGTGGGGACAGGGTGGGCACTGAAGCTTTCTTT

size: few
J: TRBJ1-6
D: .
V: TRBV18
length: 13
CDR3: CASSPSDRSPLHF
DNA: TGTGCCAGCTCACCCTCGGACCGGTCACCCCTCCACTTT

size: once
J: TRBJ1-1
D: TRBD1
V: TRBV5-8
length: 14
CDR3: CASSLTGTGTRAFF
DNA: TGTGCCAGCAGCTTAACAGGGACAGGGACGCGAGCTTTCTTT

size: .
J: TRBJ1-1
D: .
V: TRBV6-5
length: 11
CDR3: CASRGRGEAFF
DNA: TGTGCCAGCAGGGGGCGCGGTGAAGCTTTCTTT

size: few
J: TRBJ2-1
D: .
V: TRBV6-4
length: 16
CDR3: CASSDSSRSDYNEQFF
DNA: TGTGCCAGCAGTGACTCGTCGCGAAGTGACTACAATGAGCAGTTCTTC

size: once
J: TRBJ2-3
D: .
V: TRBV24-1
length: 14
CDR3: CATSDPGTTDTQYF
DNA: TGTGCCACCAGTGATCCAGGGACAACAGATACGCAGTATTTT

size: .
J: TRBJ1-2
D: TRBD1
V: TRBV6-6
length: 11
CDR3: CASNHRDRATF
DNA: TGTGCCAGCAATCACCGGGACAGGGCCACCTTC

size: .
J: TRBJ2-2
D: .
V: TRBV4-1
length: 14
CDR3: CASSSGKDTGELFF
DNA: TGCGCCAGCAGCTCAGGGAAGGACACCGGGGAGCTGTTTTTT

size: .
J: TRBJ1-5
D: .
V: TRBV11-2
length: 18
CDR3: CASSLDPGRGYSNQPQHF
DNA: TGTGCCAGCAGCTTAGATCCAGGGAGGGGATATAGCAATCAGCCCCAGCATTTT

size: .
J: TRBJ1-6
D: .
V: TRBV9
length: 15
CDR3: CASSAGQGPASPLHF
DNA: TGTGCCAGCAGCGCGGGACAAGGACCCGCTTCACCCCTCCACTTT

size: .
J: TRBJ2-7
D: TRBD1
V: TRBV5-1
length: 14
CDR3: CASSLPGTAHEQYF
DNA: TGCGCCAGCAGCTTACCCGGGACAGCCCACGAGCAGTACTTC

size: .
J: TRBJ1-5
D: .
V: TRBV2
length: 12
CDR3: CASSEEFQPQHF
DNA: TGTGCCAGCAGTGAAGAGTTTCAGCCCCAGCATTTT

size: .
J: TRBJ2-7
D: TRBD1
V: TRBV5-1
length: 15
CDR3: CASSLGTGQIYEQYF
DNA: TGCGCCAGCAGCTTGGGGACAGGGCAAATCTACGAGCAGTACTTC

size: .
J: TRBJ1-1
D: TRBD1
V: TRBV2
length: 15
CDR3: CASRTEGAPNTEAFF
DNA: TGTGCCAGCAGGACCGAGGGGGCTCCGAACACTGAAGCTTTCTTT

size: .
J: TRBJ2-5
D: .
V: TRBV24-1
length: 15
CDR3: CATSDRRDSWETQYF
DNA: TGTGCCACCAGTGATCGCCGGGACTCTTGGGAGACCCAGTACTTC

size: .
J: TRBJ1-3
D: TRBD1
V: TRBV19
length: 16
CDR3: CASSATGGLTGNTIYF
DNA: TGTGCCAGTAGTGCCACAGGGGGCTTAACTGGAAACACCATATATTTT

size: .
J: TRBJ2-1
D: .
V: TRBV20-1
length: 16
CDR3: CSASNPDRTTYNEQFF
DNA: TGCAGTGCTAGTAATCCCGACAGAACAACTTACAATGAGCAGTTCTTC

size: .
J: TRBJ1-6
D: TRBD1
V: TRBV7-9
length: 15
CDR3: CASSLGSGGDSPLHF
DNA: TGTGCCAGCAGCTTAGGGTCAGGGGGCGATTCACCCCTCCACTTT

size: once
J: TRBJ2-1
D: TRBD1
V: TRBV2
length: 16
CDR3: CASSDRGPGTANEQFF
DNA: TGTGCCAGCAGTGACCGTGGACCAGGGACAGCCAATGAGCAGTTCTTC

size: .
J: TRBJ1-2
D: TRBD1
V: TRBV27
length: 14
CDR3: CASSFRDRDYGYTF
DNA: TGTGCCAGCAGTTTCCGGGACAGGGACTATGGCTACACCTTC

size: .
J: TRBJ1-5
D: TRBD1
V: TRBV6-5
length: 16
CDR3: CASSYPQGAINQPQHF
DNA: TGTGCCAGCAGTTACCCCCAGGGGGCGATCAATCAGCCCCAGCATTTT

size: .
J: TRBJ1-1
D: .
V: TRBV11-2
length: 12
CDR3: CASSLGESEAFF
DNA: TGTGCCAGCAGCTTAGGGGAGTCTGAAGCTTTCTTT

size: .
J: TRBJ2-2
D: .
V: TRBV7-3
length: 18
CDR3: CASSPRGDRISNTGELFF
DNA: TGTGCCAGCAGCCCTAGGGGAGACAGGATCTCGAACACCGGGGAGCTGTTTTTT

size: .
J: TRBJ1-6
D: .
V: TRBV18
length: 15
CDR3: CASSPGSSYNSPLHF
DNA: TGTGCCAGCTCACCGGGGAGCTCCTATAATTCACCCCTCCACTTT

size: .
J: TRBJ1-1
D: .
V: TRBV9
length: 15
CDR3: CASSYGPRGDTEAFF
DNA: TGTGCCAGCAGTTACGGACCGCGGGGCGACACTGAAGCTTTCTTT

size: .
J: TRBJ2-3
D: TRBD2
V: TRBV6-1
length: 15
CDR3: CASSETWGGPDTQYF
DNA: TGTGCCAGCAGTGAAACCTGGGGGGGTCCAGATACGCAGTATTTT

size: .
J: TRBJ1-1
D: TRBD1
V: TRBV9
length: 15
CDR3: CASSPRTGMNTEAFF
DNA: TGTGCCAGCAGCCCGCGGACAGGGATGAACACTGAAGCTTTCTTT

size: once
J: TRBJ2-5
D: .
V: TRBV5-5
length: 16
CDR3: CASFKSPRPVEETQYF
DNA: TGTGCCAGCTTCAAAAGCCCGCGACCGGTTGAAGAGACCCAGTACTTC

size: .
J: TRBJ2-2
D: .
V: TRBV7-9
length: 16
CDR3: CASSLTRAANTGELFF
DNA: TGTGCCAGCAGTCTGACCAGGGCCGCGAACACCGGGGAGCTGTTTTTT

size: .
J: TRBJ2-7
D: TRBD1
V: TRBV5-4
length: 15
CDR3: CASSSVGTGLYEQYF
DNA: TGTGCCAGCAGCTCAGTCGGGACAGGCCTCTACGAGCAGTACTTC

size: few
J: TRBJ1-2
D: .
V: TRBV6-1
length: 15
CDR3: CASSEFFWVNYGYTF
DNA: TGTGCCAGCAGTGAATTTTTCTGGGTTAACTATGGCTACACCTTC

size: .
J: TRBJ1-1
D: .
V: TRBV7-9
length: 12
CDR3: CASSLLQQQAFF
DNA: TGTGCCAGCAGCTTACTACAGCAACAAGCTTTCTTT

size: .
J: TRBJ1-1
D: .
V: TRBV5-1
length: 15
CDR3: CASSLDSISATEAFF
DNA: TGCGCCAGCAGCTTGGATTCGATTTCGGCCACTGAAGCTTTCTTT

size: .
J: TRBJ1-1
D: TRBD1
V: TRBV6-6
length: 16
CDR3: CASSYGNRGQSTEAFF
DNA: TGTGCCAGCAGTTACGGGAACAGGGGGCAAAGCACTGAAGCTTTCTTT

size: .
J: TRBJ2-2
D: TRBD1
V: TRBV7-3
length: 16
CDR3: CASSGTGTGGTGELFF
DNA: TGTGCCAGCAGCGGAACCGGGACAGGGGGCACCGGGGAGCTGTTTTTT

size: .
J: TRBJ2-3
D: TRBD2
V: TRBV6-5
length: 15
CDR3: CASSPMHQPGGTQYF
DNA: TGTGCCAGCAGTCCCATGCACCAGCCGGGAGGTACGCAGTATTTT